This T cell receptor (beta chain) was obtained from a study of T cell responses to AZD1222 COVID-19 vaccine. Study-wide points: At study baseline, merely about 6 AZD1222 recipients were seropositive. Distributed over spike, vaccine-associated CD4 TCRs predominated at 160-218 and 743-854. Per reports, nearly half of all spike-specific TCRs target regions that are unmutated in variants.

Per the germline V gene, CDR1 is MNHEY and CDR2 is SMNVEV (reference sequence). The CDR3 has 18 residues. With 8 bases clipped from V and 2 bases from J, the junction kept 16 bases outside the gene matches. Worth noting for this clone: Its antigen is not known.

Profiled with immunoSEQ multiplex PCR; TCRdb holds only in-frame clones, not every one. The table lists about 99,000 clones, 87% of them singletons. The sequence was collected from an adult in good health. The chain recombines TRBV27 with TRBJ1-3, with 9 nucleotides matching TRBD1. The sample here was peripheral blood, taken on day 0 of AZD1222 vaccination. Written as DNA, the CDR3 is TGTGCCAGCCCCTACCTCCCGGGACAGGGTATTCCTGGAAACACCATATATTTT. It translates to CASPYLPGQGIPGNTIYF.